Listed below are T cell receptor beta chains from one sample, sequenced in a study of T-cell memory formation after mild COVID-19. MiXCR, run by TCRdb on the 5' RACE reads, gives a single entry per CDR3 protein. The top ten clones hold approximately 8.4% of a sample with hundreds of thousands of distinct CDR3 sequences, about a fifth of them seen once. Sequencing was performed on PBMCs or a T cell subset sorted from them (not recorded which). Source of these receptors: an adult woman who had mild COVID-19 (a few samples of this study predate the infection). Cell type and time point are not known. CDR3s include the opening cysteine and the closing phenylalanine or tryptophan. The D gene is left open where the match is weak. Some rows have no size entry. The others give once, few or many, or a class for an expanded clone.

d_call	v_call	j_call	clone_size	cdr3_nt	cdr3_aa
NA	TRBV2	TRBJ2-7	NA	TGTGCCAGCAGTGAAGGTGGCCTCTACGAGCAGTACTTC	CASSEGGLYEQYF
NA	TRBV6-5	TRBJ2-6	NA	TGTGCCAGCAGTTGGGGTTTCTCTGGGGCCAACGTCCTGACTTTC	CASSWGFSGANVLTF
TRBD2	TRBV3-1	TRBJ2-2	NA	TGTGCCAGCAGCCAAGTCCCTAGCGGGGGTGCCGGGGAGCTGTTTTTT	CASSQVPSGGAGELFF
TRBD2	TRBV6-2/TRBV6-3	TRBJ2-1	NA	TGTGCCAGCAGAGCACCTAGCGGTCAAACCCCCCCTGGAAATGAGCAGTTCTTC	CASRAPSGQTPPGNEQFF
TRBD2	TRBV19	TRBJ2-3	NA	TGTGCCAGTACCACAGCGGGAGGACTCACAGATGCGCAGTATTTT	CASTTAGGLTDAQYF
TRBD2	TRBV19	TRBJ2-7	once	TGTGCCAGTAGTGGCTGGACTAGCGGGGGGGCCTACGAGCAGTACTTC	CASSGWTSGGAYEQYF
NA	TRBV7-9	TRBJ1-2	few	TGTGCCAGCAGCTTAGTCGGGGGTACTTCAGATGGCTACACCTTC	CASSLVGGTSDGYTF
TRBD1	TRBV6-2/TRBV6-3	TRBJ1-2	many	TGTGCCAGCAGACAGGGGGTCGGTAACTATGGCTACACCTTC	CASRQGVGNYGYTF
NA	TRBV5-1	TRBJ1-1	many	TGCGCCAGCAGCTTGGCTCTGGGCTCAGGAGCTTTCTTT	CASSLALGSGAFF
TRBD1	TRBV29-1	TRBJ2-1	NA	TGCAGCGTTGGAGGGACAGGGGTCTACAATGAGCAGTTCTTC	CSVGGTGVYNEQFF
NA	TRBV7-3	TRBJ1-6	NA	TGTGCCAGCAGCTTAACATTTCAGGGGTCGGATTCACCCCTCCACTTT	CASSLTFQGSDSPLHF
NA	TRBV4-2	TRBJ2-2	few	TGTGCCAGCAGCCAAGAGGGGGACCCCTCCACCGGGGAGCTGTTTTTT	CASSQEGDPSTGELFF
TRBD1	TRBV29-1	TRBJ2-1	few	TGCAGCACCGGACAGGTCGGCAATGAGCAGTTCTTC	CSTGQVGNEQFF
NA	TRBV19	TRBJ2-2	few	TGTGCCAGTAGTATTCCAGGTACTGGGGAGCTGTTTTTT	CASSIPGTGELFF
TRBD1	TRBV15	TRBJ2-7	few	TGTGCCACCAGCAGAGATGGGGGACAGACCTACGAGCAGTACTTC	CATSRDGGQTYEQYF
NA	TRBV7-9	TRBJ2-3	few	TGTGCCAGCAGCTTATTCGGCCCAGATACGCAGTATTTT	CASSLFGPDTQYF
TRBD1	TRBV29-1	TRBJ1-2	few	TGCAGCGCTGAAGGGGGAGCAGGGGGGTATAACTATGGCTACACCTTC	CSAEGGAGGYNYGYTF
NA	TRBV7-2	TRBJ2-7	NA	TGTGCCAGCGTTATGGGGCCTTACGAGCAGTACTTC	CASVMGPYEQYF
NA	TRBV19	TRBJ1-1	NA	TGTGCCAGTAGTACCGACAAGGGGACTGAAGCTTTCTTT	CASSTDKGTEAFF
NA	TRBV20-1	TRBJ2-7	NA	TGCAGTGCTAGAGATCAAGGTAGCGGCCGCTACGAGCAGTACTTC	CSARDQGSGRYEQYF
NA	TRBV12-3/TRBV12-4	TRBJ1-1	NA	TGTGCCAGCAGTTTTTCAGGGGACCTTGAAGCTTTCTTT	CASSFSGDLEAFF
NA	TRBV3-1	TRBJ2-1	NA	TGTGCCAGCAGCCAAATCGAGGGGGGAAAGGGTGAGCAGTTCTTC	CASSQIEGGKGEQFF
NA	TRBV5-6	TRBJ1-4	NA	TGTGCCAGCAGCTTGAACAGGGAGGAAGAAAAACTGTTTTTT	CASSLNREEEKLFF
NA	TRBV20-1	TRBJ2-7	NA	TGCAGTGCTAGAGACCGGGCCCCATGGACCTACGAGCAGTACTTC	CSARDRAPWTYEQYF
TRBD1	TRBV24-1	TRBJ2-2	few	TGTGCCACCCGAGAACAGGGGGCAGGCACCGGGGAGCTGTTTTTT	CATREQGAGTGELFF
NA	TRBV5-1	TRBJ1-5	many	TGCGCCAGCAGCCTAGACGACGGCTACAATCAGCCCCAGCATTTT	CASSLDDGYNQPQHF
NA	TRBV2	TRBJ2-2	few	TGTGCCAGCAGTGAATCCGGGGGCACCGGCGGCGGGGAGCTGTTTTTT	CASSESGGTGGGELFF
NA	TRBV30	TRBJ2-2	few	TGTGCCTGGAGATGGGGACCGAACACCGGGGAGCTGTTTTTT	CAWRWGPNTGELFF
TRBD1	TRBV15	TRBJ2-7	NA	TGTGCCACCAGCAGAGATGGGGGACAGTACGAGCAGTACTTC	CATSRDGGQYEQYF
TRBD1	TRBV12-3/TRBV12-4	TRBJ1-6	NA	TGTGCCAGCGATGAGGGGGCGGGCAATTCACCCCTCCACTTT	CASDEGAGNSPLHF
NA	TRBV27	TRBJ2-7	few	TGTGCCAGCAGTTTAGGGCAGGTGTCCTCCTACGAGCAGTACTTC	CASSLGQVSSYEQYF
TRBD2	TRBV7-3	TRBJ2-1	few	TGTGCCAGCAGAGATGGGGCTAGCGGGGGCCTTTGGAATGAGCAGTTCTTC	CASRDGASGGLWNEQFF
TRBD2	TRBV7-2	TRBJ2-5	NA	TGTGCCAGCAGCCTTCTTTTCCTAGCGGGAGGACAGGAGACCCAGTACTTC	CASSLLFLAGGQETQYF
TRBD1	TRBV20-1	TRBJ1-5	once	TGCAGTGCTAGAGGGAGGGGCGAACAGGGGAATCAGCCCCAGCATTTT	CSARGRGEQGNQPQHF
NA	TRBV5-1	TRBJ2-7	NA	TGCGCCAGCAGCTATACCGGGGCCTCCTACGAGCAGTACTTC	CASSYTGASYEQYF
TRBD2	TRBV7-8	TRBJ2-1	many	TGTGCCAGCAGCCCGGCCGGGACTAGGTACAATGAGCAGTTCTTC	CASSPAGTRYNEQFF
TRBD1	TRBV11-2	TRBJ2-7	few	TGTGCCAGCAGCTTATACGGGACAGGGGTCTCCTACGAGCAGTACTTC	CASSLYGTGVSYEQYF
NA	TRBV20-1	TRBJ1-1	few	TGCAGTGCTAGTTACTTGCACCGGGGGAACACTGAAGCTTTCTTT	CSASYLHRGNTEAFF
TRBD2	TRBV2	TRBJ2-1	many	TGTGCCAGCAGTGAAGGGGCTAGCCCGGGGGGTGAGCAGTTCTTC	CASSEGASPGGEQFF